This T cell receptor beta chain was profiled in a study of cytomegalovirus exposure and HLA in healthy donors. The germline V gene encodes CDR1 SGDLS and CDR2 YYNGEE. The CDR3 sequence is 16 residues long. V was trimmed by 0 bases and J by 5 bases, leaving 16 bases between them. The PCR ran on 60 Vbeta and 13 Jbeta primers. TCRdb keeps only in-frame clones here, not all; method: immunoSEQ multiplex PCR. This sample has under 170,000 clones, with around 79% found just once. This TCR derives from a human donor in good health. What was sequenced was PBMCs. J is TRBJ2-3 and V is TRBV9; perhaps TRBD2 as D (6 bases). The CDR3 loop reads CASSVEVAGPIDTQYF. Written as DNA, the CDR3 is TGTGCCAGCAGCGTAGAAGTTGCGGGACCGATAGATACGCAGTATTTT.